The subject of this entry is one T cell receptor (beta chain). Its antigen is currently unknown. This entry is derived from a study of shared clonotypes between healthy human individuals. Study-wide findings and caveats: Sampling covered nothing but blood. Tissue TCR repertoires likely differ from those found in blood.

CDR3 length equals 19 residues. V lost 0 bases to trimming and J lost 3 bases; unmatched junction nucleotides: 11. Germline loops: CDR1 SGDLS, CDR2 YYNGEE. Clones were read by immunoSEQ multiplex PCR, and TCRdb kept only the in-frame ones, dropping some. Here the sample spans 2 million to 2.5 million clones, approximately 95% being singletons. The specimen was naive CD4+ T cells sorted from blood. Sample subset: CD45RA+ positively selected. The TCR was taken from a man aged 18 to 30 in good health. The chain couples TRBV9 to TRBJ1-6, with TRBD1 matching 8 bases. DNA for the CDR3: TGTGCCAGCAGCGTAGGACAGGGGCCCCCGGACCTCTATAATTCACCCCTCCACTTT. Its translation is CASSVGQGPPDLYNSPLHF.